The source of this T cell receptor (beta chain) is a study of CD8 T cells in Susac syndrome (dated 2019 in TCRdb). With regard to the full study: The study used repertoire sequencing to test whether antigen drove CD8+ T cell activation and differentiation in Susac syndrome. The study compared CD8+ T cell repertoire clonality among approximately twelve healthy donors, 14 Susac syndrome patients and fewer than 19 multiple sclerosis patients.

For this clonotype: Its antigen is unknown. Qualities for individual bases were not recorded, and no much larger clone is one base off.

V was cut back by 2 bases and J by 0 bases, leaving a gap of 11 bases between them. Including the terminal cysteine and phenylalanine, the CDR3 comprises 15 residues. Of all the DNA, just the CDR3 is kept, 45 bases in frame from base 1. CDR1 and CDR2 are read off the germline V gene as MDHEN and SYDVKM. High-throughput TCR beta sequencing profiled peripheral blood CD8+ and CD4+ T cells from healthy donors, Susac syndrome patients and multiple sclerosis patients. The multiple sclerosis controls were treatment-naive patients who had stable or active relapsing-remitting disease and met the revised McDonald criteria. Bulk CD8+ and CD4+ T cells were purified magnetically by negative isolation, whereas CD8+ TEMRA cells were enriched by FACS. Blood was collected in EDTA tubes and processed within 24 hours, with PBMCs isolated through density gradient centrifugation. PBMCs intended for TCR sequencing were cryopreserved in liquid nitrogen and were subsequently thawed in a 37 degrees C water bath. Purity of sorted or isolated CD4+, CD8+ and CD8+ TEMRA cells was at least 90%.

RNA was extracted with the RNeasy kit and 0.5 to 1 ug was reverse transcribed using random hexamers. TCR beta CDR3 regions were amplified with the immunoSEQ multiplex PCR assay covering 54 Vbeta and 13 Jbeta segments. Bias from PCR amplification was corrected by using a synthetic template baseline for primer optimization and for computational correction. The paper's data handling went like this. Reads were assigned to V, D and J genes according to IMGT and analyzed in immunoSEQ Analyzer, with only productive sequences retained. Clonality was calculated as one minus the Shannon entropy normalized by log2 of the number of productive unique sequences. For each patient and control, public and private clones were evaluated within the 100 most prevalent clones. Clones were defined as Susac-specific if absent from the healthy and MS cohorts, from 900 to 1,300 published viral clones and from other ImmuneACCESS disease sequences. The public reads were reanalyzed by TCRdb: fastp trimming at Q25, MiXCR alignment, in-frame beta chains only. Rows matching on CDR3 protein sequence are summarized as one entry with the most common DNA and genes. V and J calls and clone size were set by TCRdb, not the authors. This sample gives some 300,000 distinct CDR3 sequences in total; 70% to 90% of them show up just once. Around 0.2% of the sample is taken by the ten largest.

The paper as a whole reports these results and caveats: The number of individuals in the TCR sequencing and HLA analysis was acknowledged as relatively small.

This receptor was identified in a human donor with multiple sclerosis. This chain is built from TRBV28 and TRBJ2-7; the D gene remains uncertain. The specimen was CD8+ T cells from PBMCs. The CDR3 loop reads CASSLPERSSYEQYF. The DNA is as follows: TGTGCCAGCAGTTTACCTGAACGGAGCTCCTACGAGCAGTACTTC.